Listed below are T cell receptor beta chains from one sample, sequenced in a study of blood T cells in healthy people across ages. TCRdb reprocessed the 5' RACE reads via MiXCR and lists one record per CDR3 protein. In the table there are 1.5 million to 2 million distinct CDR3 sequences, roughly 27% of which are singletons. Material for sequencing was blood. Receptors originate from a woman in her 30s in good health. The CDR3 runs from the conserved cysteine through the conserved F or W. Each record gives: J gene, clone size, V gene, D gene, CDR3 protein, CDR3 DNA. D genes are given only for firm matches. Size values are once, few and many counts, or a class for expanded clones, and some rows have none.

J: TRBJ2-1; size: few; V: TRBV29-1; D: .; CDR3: CSVEALGYDEQFF; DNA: TGCAGCGTTGAAGCACTAGGCTACGATGAGCAGTTCTTC
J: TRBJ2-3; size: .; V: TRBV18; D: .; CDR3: CASSPQAGRDTQYF; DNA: TGTGCCAGCTCACCACAGGCCGGCCGGGATACGCAGTATTTT
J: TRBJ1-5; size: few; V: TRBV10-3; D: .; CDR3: CAISESSGGGNQPQHF; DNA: TGTGCCATCAGTGAGTCGTCGGGGGGCGGCAATCAGCCCCAGCATTTT
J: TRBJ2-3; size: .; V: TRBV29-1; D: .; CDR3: CSVELTGPYEDTQYF; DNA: TGCAGCGTTGAACTAACAGGTCCTTACGAAGATACGCAGTATTTT
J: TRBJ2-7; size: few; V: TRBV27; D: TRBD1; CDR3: CASSSDRVGSYEQYF; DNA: TGTGCCAGCAGTTCGGACAGGGTTGGTTCCTACGAGCAGTACTTC
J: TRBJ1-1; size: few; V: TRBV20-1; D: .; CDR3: CSASPWQGNTEAFF; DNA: TGCAGTGCTTCTCCGTGGCAGGGGAACACTGAAGCTTTCTTT
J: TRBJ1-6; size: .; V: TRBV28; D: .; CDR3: CASFGGNSPLHF; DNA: TGTGCCAGCTTTGGGGGTAATTCACCCCTCCACTTT
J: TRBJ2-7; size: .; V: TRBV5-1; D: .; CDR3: CASSLGGEIYEQYF; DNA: TGCGCCAGCAGCTTGGGCGGGGAGATCTACGAGCAGTACTTC
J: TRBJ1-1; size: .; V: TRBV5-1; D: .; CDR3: CASSLRSGANTEAFF; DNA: TGCGCCAGCAGCCTCCGCTCGGGAGCTAACACTGAAGCTTTCTTT
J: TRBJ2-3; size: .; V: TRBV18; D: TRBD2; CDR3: CASSLGTSGDQYF; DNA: TGTGCCAGCTCCCTTGGGACTAGCGGGGACCAGTATTTT
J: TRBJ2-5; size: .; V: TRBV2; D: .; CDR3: CASSERDRHFGETQYF; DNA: TGTGCCAGCAGTGAACGTGACCGTCATTTCGGGGAGACCCAGTACTTC
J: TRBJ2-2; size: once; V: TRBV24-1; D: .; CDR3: CATSDPFGGELFF; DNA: TGTGCCACCAGTGATCCATTTGGGGGGGAGCTGTTTTTT
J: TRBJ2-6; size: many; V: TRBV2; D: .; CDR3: CASSYPFGANVLTF; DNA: TGTGCCAGCAGTTATCCTTTTGGGGCCAACGTCCTGACTTTC
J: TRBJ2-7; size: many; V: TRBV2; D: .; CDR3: CASRRLTYEQYF; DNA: TGTGCCAGCAGGCGCCTTACCTACGAGCAGTACTTC
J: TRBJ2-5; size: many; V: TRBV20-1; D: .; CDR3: CSAQQVEAQETQYF; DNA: TGCAGTGCTCAACAAGTGGAGGCTCAAGAGACCCAGTACTTC
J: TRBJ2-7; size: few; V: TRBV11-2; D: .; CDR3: CASKGAGFYEQYF; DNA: TGTGCCAGCAAGGGGGCGGGGTTCTACGAGCAGTACTTC
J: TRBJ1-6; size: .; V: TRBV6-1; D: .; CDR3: CASRVAKGISPLHF; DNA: TGTGCCAGCAGGGTGGCAAAAGGAATTTCACCCCTCCACTTT
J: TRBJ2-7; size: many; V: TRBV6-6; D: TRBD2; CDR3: CASSYGTSRGEQYF; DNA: TGTGCCAGCAGTTACGGGACTAGTCGGGGCGAGCAGTACTTC
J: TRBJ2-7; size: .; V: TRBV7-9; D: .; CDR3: CASSGGYADEQYF; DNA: TGTGCCAGCAGCGGCGGGTATGCTGACGAGCAGTACTTC